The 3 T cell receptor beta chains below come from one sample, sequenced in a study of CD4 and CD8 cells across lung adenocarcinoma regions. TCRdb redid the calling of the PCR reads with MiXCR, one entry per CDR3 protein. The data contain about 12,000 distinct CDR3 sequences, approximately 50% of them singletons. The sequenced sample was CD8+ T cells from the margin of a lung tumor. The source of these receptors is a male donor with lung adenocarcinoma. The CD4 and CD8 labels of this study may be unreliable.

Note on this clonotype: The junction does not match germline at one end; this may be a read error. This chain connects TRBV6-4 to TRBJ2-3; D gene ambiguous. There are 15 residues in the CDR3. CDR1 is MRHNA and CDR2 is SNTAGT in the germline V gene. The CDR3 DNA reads TGTGCCAGCGGTGACGCTGGCGGTGGTACAGAGACGCAGTATTTT. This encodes CASGDAGGGTETQYF.

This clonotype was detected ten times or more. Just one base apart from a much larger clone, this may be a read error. CDR3 region: CASSDGGAINEQFF. CDR3 bases: TGCGCCAGCAGTGACGGGGGCGCGATTAACGAGCAGTTCTTC. The chain joins TRBV10-1 to TRBJ2-1; D may be TRBD1 or TRBD2 (6 bases each). CDR3 length: 14 amino acids. The germline V gene encodes CDR1 WNHNN and CDR2 SYGVQD (reference sequence). The V end lost 3 bases, the J end lost 10 bases, and 16 bases lay between the germline ends.

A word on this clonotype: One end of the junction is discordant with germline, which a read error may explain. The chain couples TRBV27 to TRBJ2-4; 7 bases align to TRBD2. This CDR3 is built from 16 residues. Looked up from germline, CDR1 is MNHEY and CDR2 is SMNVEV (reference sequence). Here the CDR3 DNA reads TGTGCGAGCAGCGCCCCAGTGGCGGGAGCCAAAGACATTCAGTATTTC. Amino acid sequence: CASSAPVAGAKDIQYF.